This T cell receptor beta chain was retrieved from a study of CD39 and CD103 CD8 tumor-infiltrating T cells (dated by TCRdb to between 2017 and 2018). Notes on the research overall: Repertoire comparisons were shown for an HPV-positive HNSCC, an HPV-negative HNSCC, an ovarian cancer and a melanoma patient. Deep sequencing of TCRbeta CDR3 was used to compare the repertoires of CD8 TIL subsets, defined by CD103 and CD39, with those of peripheral memory CD8 T cells. Broad study findings and their caveats: DP CD8 TILs appeared more oligoclonal than DN and SP CD8 TILs and blood memory CD8 T cells, with top 30 clonotypes covering about 50-90%. Clonotypes from DP TILs were seldom detected in blood or uninvolved lymph node, while clonotypes from DN TILs overlapped to a large extent with peripheral memory CD8 repertoires.

V sheds 3 bases and J sheds 0 bases, leaving 9 bases between their ends. Taken from cysteine to phenylalanine, the CDR3 has 14 residues. The read is trimmed to its CDR3 DNA, 42 bases read in frame from base 1. The germline V gene (reference sequence) supplies CDR1 LNHDA and CDR2 SQIVND. At the time samples were collected, the patients were not on therapy, although their prior treatments varied from chemotherapy, radiotherapy, surgery and immunotherapy to none at all. After thawing, cells were enriched for T lymphocytes using a negative-selection kit, and EpCAM beads were added for tumor-infiltrating lymphocytes. Memory CD8 T cells were sorted as CD8+CD4-CD45RA- cells regardless of CCR7 expression. Peripheral blood mononuclear cells were obtained using a Ficoll-Paque PLUS gradient and were cryopreserved prior to analysis. Populations were sorted on a FACSAria II to 99% purity, and cell pellets were frozen without culture for TCR sequencing.

Regarding this clone: Its target antigen remains unknown. Per-base qualities were not stored, and no clone one base away is much larger.

For each subset, genomic DNA was extracted from roughly 10,000 to 100,000 sorted cells using the DNeasy Blood and Tissue Kit. The TCRbeta V-J or V-D-J regions were sequenced and mapped through the immunoSEQ service, and coverage above 10x per sample was achieved. The original pipeline was this. Only productive rearrangements exported from the immunoSEQ Analyzer platform were analyzed, with clonality assessed on the 500 most abundant clones. The Morisita-Horn similarity index and the Jaccard index were used to quantify the overlap in repertoires between populations. Morisita-Horn similarity between CD8 T-cell subset TCR repertoires was measured in about 6 cancer patients. The table comes from immuneACCESS by way of TCRdb, which keeps in-frame sequences with V and J called. Part of the clones is missing from these tables; in studies checked, under half for an unresolved V gene and the rest for unknown reasons. The V and J calls and clone size were taken over from that table, and D and trimming were inferred from the DNA. The sample table contains 6,000 to 8,500 clones; only one count was recorded for over 60% of them. The ten biggest clones cover roughly 60% of the sample.

Sequenced sample: CD8+ T cells sorted from blood. The cell subset or site label corresponds to: total memory CD8 T cells (CD45RA-CCR7+/-) from blood or uninvolved lymph node. The chain links TRBV19 with TRBJ2-7, with TRBD2 tentatively as D gene (5 bases match). The sequence was obtained from a human donor with head and neck squamous cell carcinoma. In nucleotides, the sequence is TGTGCCAGTAGTATCGGAGGAATCTCCTACGAGCAGTACTTC. This yields the protein CASSIGGISYEQYF.